This T cell receptor beta chain was observed in a study of T-cell memory formation after mild COVID-19. Germline V CDR1 and CDR2: KGHSH, LQKENI. With V trimmed by 3 bases and J by 0 bases, 8 bases remained unmatched. CDR3 size: 16 residues. TCRdb recomputed calls from the 5' RACE reads with MiXCR, one row per CDR3 protein. The sample holds approximately 260,000 distinct CDR3 sequences, roughly 17% seen once. This clonotype was counted between two and nine times. The V and J genes are TRBV18 and TRBJ2-7; TRBD1 aligns across 7 bases. The sample consisted of PBMCs or a T cell subset sorted from them (not recorded which). The clonotype comes from a man younger than 35 who had mild COVID-19 (a few samples of this study predate the infection). Cell type and time point are not known. The CDR3 coding sequence is TGTGCCAGCTCACCCCTCGGACAGGTGAGCTCCTACGAGCAGTACTTC. This gives the protein CASSPLGQVSSYEQYF.